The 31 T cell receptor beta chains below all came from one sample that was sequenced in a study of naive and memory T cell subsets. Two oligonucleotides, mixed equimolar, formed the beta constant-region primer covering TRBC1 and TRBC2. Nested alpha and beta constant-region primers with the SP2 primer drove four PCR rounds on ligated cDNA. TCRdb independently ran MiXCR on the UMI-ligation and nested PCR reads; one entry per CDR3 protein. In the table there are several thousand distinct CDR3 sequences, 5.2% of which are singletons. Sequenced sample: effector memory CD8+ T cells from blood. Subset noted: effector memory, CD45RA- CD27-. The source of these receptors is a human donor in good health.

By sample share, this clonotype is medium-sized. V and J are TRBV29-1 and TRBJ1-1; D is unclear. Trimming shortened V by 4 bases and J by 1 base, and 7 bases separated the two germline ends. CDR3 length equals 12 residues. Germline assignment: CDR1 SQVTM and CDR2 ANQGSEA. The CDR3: CSVVGENTEAFF. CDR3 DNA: TGCAGCGTTGTCGGGGAGAACACTGAAGCTTTCTTT.

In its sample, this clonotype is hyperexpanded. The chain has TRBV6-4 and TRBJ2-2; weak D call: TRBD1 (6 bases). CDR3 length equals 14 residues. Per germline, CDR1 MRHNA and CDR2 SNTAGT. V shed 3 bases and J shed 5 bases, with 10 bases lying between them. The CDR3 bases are TGTGCCAGCAGTGAAGAGGACAGTACCGGGGAGCTGTTTTTT. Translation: CASSEEDSTGELFF.

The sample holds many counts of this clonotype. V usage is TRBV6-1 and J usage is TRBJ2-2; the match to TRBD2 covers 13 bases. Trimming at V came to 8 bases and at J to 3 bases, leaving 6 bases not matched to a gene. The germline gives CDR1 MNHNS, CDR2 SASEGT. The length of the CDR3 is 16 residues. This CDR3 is CASGGTSGIDTGELFF. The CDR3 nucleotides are TGTGCCAGCGGCGGGACTAGCGGGATAGACACCGGGGAGCTGTTTTTT.

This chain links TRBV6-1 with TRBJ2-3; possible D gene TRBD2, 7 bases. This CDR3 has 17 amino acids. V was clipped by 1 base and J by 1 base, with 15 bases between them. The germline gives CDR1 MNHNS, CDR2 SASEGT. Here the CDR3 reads CASSEEGGLAGTDTQYF. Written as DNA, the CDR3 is TGTGCCAGCAGTGAAGAGGGGGGGCTTGCTGGCACAGATACGCAGTATTTT.

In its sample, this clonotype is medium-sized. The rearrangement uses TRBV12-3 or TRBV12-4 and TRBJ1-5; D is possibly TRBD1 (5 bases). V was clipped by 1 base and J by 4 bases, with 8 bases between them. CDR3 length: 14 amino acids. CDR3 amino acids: CASSLDRSNQPQHF. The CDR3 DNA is TGTGCCAGCAGTTTAGACAGGTCGAATCAGCCCCAGCATTTT.

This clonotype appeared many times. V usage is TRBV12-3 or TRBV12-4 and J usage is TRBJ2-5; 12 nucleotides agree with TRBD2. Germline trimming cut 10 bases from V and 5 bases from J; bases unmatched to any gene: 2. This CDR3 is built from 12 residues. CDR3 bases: TGTGCCAACCTAGCGGGAGGGGAGACCCAGTACTTC. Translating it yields CANLAGGETQYF.

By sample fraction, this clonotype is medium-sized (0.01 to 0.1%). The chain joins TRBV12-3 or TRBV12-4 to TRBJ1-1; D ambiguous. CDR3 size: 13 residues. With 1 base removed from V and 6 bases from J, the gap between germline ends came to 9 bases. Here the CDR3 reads CASSLGLGPEAFF. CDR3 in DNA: TGTGCCAGCAGTTTAGGTCTGGGCCCTGAAGCTTTCTTT.

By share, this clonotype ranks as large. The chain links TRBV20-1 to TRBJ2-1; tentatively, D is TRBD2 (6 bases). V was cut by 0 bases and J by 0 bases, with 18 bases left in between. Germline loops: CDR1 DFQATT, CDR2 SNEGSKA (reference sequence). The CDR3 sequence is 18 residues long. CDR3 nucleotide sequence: TGCAGTGCTAGAGATTGGGGGAGGCGGAGGAGCTCCTACAATGAGCAGTTCTTC. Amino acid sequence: CSARDWGRRRSSYNEQFF.

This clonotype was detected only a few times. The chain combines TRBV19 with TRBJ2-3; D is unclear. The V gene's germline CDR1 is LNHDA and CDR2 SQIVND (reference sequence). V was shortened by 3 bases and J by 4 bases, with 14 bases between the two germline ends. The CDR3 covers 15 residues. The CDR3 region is CASSIRYQPSDTQYF. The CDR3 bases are TGTGCCAGTAGTATCCGATATCAACCTTCAGATACGCAGTATTTT.

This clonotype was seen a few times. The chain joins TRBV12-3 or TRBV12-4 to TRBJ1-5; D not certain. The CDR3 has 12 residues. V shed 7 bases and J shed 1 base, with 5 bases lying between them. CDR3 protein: CASMTSNQPQHF. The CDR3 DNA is TGTGCCAGCATGACAAGCAATCAGCCCCAGCATTTT.

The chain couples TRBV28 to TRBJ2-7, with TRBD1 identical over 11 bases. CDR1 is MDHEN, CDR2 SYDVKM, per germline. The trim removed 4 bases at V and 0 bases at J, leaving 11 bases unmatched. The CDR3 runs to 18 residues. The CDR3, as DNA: TGTGCCAGCAGTTCAAGGACAGGGGGCCATTCAACCTCCTACGAGCAGTACTTC. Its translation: CASSSRTGGHSTSYEQYF.

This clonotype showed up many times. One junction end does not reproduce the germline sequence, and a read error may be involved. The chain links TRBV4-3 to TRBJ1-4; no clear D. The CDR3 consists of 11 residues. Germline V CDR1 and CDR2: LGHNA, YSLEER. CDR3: CASSQDSLWIF. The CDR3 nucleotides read TGCGCCAGCAGCCAGGATTCCCTATGGATTTTT.

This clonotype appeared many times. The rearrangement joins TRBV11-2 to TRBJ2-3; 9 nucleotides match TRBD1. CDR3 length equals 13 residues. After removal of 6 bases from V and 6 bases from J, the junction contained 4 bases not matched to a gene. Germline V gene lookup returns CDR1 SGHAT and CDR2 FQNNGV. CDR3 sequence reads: CASRVTGGDTQYF. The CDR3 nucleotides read TGTGCCAGCAGGGTGACAGGGGGGGATACGCAGTATTTT.

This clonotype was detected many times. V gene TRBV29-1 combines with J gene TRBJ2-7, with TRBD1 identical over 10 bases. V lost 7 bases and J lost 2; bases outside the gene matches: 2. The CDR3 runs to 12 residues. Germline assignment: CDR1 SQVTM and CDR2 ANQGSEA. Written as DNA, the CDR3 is TGCAGCGCCGGGACAGGGGCCTACGAGCAGTACTTC. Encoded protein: CSAGTGAYEQYF.

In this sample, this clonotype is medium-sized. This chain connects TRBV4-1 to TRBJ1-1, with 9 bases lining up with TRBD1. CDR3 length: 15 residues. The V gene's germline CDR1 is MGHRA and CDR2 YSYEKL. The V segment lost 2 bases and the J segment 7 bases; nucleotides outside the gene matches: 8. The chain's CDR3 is CASSQLDRGALEAFF. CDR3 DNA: TGCGCCAGCAGCCAACTCGACAGGGGGGCGCTTGAAGCTTTCTTT.

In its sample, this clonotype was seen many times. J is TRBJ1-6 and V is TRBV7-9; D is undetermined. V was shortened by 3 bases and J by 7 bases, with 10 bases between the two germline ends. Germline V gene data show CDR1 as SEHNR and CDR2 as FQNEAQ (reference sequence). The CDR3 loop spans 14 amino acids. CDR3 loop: CASSFLGPNSPLHF. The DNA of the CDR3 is TGTGCCAGCAGCTTTTTAGGACCCAATTCACCCCTCCACTTT.

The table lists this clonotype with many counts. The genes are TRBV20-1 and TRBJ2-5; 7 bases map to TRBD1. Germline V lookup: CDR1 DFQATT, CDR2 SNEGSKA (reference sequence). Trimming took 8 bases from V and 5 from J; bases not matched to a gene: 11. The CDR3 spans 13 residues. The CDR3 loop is CSSSDRVGETQYF. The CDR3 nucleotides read TGCAGTTCATCTGACAGGGTCGGGGAGACCCAGTACTTC.

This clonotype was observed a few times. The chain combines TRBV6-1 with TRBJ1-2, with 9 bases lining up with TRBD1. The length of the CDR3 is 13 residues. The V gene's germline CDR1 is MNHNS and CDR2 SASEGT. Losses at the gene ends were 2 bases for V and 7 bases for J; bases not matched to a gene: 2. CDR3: CASSESDRGGYTF. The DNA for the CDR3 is TGTGCCAGCAGTGAATCGGACAGGGGTGGCTACACCTTC.

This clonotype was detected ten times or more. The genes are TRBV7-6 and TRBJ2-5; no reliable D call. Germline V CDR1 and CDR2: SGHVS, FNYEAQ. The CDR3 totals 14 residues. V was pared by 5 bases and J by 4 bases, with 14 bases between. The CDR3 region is CASSRTPVPETQYF. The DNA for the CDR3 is TGTGCCAGCAGCCGAACACCGGTCCCAGAGACCCAGTACTTC.

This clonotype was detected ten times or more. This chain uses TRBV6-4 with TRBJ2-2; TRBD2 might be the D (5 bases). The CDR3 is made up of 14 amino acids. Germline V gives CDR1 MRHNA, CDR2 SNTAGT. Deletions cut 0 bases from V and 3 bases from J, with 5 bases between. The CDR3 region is CASSDSRDTGELFF. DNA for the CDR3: TGTGCCAGCAGTGACTCGCGGGACACCGGGGAGCTGTTTTTT.

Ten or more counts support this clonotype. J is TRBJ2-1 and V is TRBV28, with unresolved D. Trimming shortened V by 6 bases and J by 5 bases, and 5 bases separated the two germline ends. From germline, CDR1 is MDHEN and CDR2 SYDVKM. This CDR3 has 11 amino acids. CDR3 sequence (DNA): TGTGCCAGCAGCCTTCACAATGAGCAGTTCTTC. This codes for CASSLHNEQFF.

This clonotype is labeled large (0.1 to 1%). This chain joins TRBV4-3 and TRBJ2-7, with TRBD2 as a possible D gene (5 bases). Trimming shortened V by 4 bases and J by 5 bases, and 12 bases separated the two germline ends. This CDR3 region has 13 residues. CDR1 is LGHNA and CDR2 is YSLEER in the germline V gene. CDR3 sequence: CASSPPGLDEQYF. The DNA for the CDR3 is TGCGCCAGCAGCCCCCCAGGACTGGACGAGCAGTACTTC.

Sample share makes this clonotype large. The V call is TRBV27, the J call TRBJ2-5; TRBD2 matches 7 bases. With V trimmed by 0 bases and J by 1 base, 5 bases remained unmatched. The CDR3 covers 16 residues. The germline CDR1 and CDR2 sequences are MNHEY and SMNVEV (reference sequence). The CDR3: CASSLSLAETQETQYF. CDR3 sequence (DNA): TGTGCCAGCAGTTTATCGCTAGCGGAAACCCAAGAGACCCAGTACTTC.

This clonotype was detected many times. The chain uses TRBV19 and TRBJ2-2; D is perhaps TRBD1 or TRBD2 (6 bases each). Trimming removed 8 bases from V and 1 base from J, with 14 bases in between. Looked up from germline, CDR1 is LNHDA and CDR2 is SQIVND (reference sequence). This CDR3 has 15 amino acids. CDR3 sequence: CASESAGQNTGELFF. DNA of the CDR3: TGTGCCAGTGAGTCTGCGGGACAGAACACCGGGGAGCTGTTTTTT.

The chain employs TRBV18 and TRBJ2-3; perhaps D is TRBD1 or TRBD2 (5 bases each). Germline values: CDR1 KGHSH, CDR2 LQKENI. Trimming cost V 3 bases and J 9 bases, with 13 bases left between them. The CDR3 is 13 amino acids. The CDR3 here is CASSPERGETQYF. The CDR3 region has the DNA TGTGCCAGCTCACCCGAGAGGGGTGAGACGCAGTATTTT.

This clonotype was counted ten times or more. The CDR3 spells CASRYTLGPYNEQFF. The DNA for the CDR3 is TGTGCCAGCAGGTACACCTTAGGGCCCTACAATGAGCAGTTCTTC. The chain combines TRBV6-2 or TRBV6-3 with TRBJ2-1; D unclear. Germline V CDR1 and CDR2: MNHEY, SVGEGT. Trimming took off 6 bases at V and 2 bases at J, with 14 bases between the two ends. This CDR3 spans 15 amino acids.

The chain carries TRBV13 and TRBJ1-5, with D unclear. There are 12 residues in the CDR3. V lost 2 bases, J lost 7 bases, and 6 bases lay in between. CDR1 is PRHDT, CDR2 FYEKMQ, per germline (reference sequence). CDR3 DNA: TGTGCCAGCAGCTTATTGGGGCAGCCCCAGCATTTT. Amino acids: CASSLLGQPQHF.

CDR3 loop: CASSQDFGGDVTGELFF. CDR3 nucleotide sequence: TGCGCCAGCAGCCAAGATTTTGGAGGAGACGTTACCGGGGAGCTGTTTTTT. The V call is TRBV4-1, the J call TRBJ2-2; TRBD2 might be the D (5 bases). Germline V gives CDR1 MGHRA, CDR2 YSYEKL. The CDR3 totals 17 residues. The V and J ends lost 0 bases and 5 bases respectively, with 16 bases between them.

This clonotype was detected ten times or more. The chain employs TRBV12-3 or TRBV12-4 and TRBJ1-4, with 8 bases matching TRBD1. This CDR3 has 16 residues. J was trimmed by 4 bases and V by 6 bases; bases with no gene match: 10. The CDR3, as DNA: TGTGCCAGCAGACAGGACAGGGCCGGCTATAATGAAAAACTGTTTTTT. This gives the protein CASRQDRAGYNEKLFF.

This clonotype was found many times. The CDR3 sequence is CSARAEGESQPQHF. The CDR3 coding sequence is TGCAGTGCTAGAGCAGAGGGGGAGAGTCAGCCCCAGCATTTT. The chain uses TRBV20-1 and TRBJ1-5, with D perhaps matching TRBD1 (6 bases). V was clipped by 1 base and J by 6 bases, with 13 bases between them. Germline V gene sequence: CDR1 DFQATT, CDR2 SNEGSKA (reference sequence). The CDR3 loop spans 14 amino acids.

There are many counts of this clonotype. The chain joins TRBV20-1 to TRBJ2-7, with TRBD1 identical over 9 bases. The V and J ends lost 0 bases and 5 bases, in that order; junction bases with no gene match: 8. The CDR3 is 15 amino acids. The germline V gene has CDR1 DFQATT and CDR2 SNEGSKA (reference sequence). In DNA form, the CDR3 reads TGCAGTGCTAGAGATTCCGGGACAGGGTCCCACGAGCAGTACTTC. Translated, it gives CSARDSGTGSHEQYF.